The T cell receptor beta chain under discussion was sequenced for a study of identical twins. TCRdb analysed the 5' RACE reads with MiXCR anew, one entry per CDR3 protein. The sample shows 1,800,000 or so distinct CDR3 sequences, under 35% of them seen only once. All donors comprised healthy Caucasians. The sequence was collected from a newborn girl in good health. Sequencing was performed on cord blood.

CDR3 sequence: CASSVYRQGRQAFF. The CDR3 nucleotides are TGTGCCAGCAGTGTCTACCGACAGGGGCGGCAAGCTTTCTTT. This chain connects TRBV28 to TRBJ1-1; 8 nucleotides agree with TRBD1. The V gene's germline CDR1 is MDHEN and CDR2 SYDVKM. This CDR3 region has 14 residues. Unmatched junction bases numbered 11, after V lost 5 bases and J lost 9 bases.